A selection of T cell receptor beta chains follows, all from one sample in a study of regulatory T cells in long-lasting Graves disease. TCRdb re-derived calls from the multiplex PCR reads in MiXCR, one entry per CDR3 protein. This table has 500,000 to 800,000 distinct CDR3 sequences, around 32% appearing once. Sample: peripheral blood mononuclear cells (PBMCs), taken when the disease was refractory, from a patient treated with antithyroid drugs. The origin of the receptors is a female donor with Graves disease. Each CDR3 is given with its conserved first and last residue. Each record gives: D gene, J gene, clone size, V gene, CDR3 length, CDR3 DNA, CDR3 protein. D genes are given only for firm matches. Expanded clones get a size class; other rows say once, few or many, or leave the size out.

>TRBD1|TRBJ1-5|once|TRBV28|20
TGTGCCAGCAGTTTAAACCCCCGGGACAGGGTGACTCATAGCAATCAGCCCCAGCATTTT
CASSLNPRDRVTHSNQPQHF
>TRBD1|TRBJ2-7|NA|TRBV18|14
TGTGCCAGCTCCGGAGTCGGACAGGGGACCGAGCAGTACTTC
CASSGVGQGTEQYF
>NA|TRBJ1-4|many|TRBV30|13
TGTGCCTGGAGTAGGTCAACTAATGAAAAACTGTTTTTT
CAWSRSTNEKLFF
>TRBD1|TRBJ1-1|NA|TRBV12-3/TRBV12-4|13
TGTGCCAGCAGTCGGACAGGGGCCGATGGGGCTTTCTTT
CASSRTGADGAFF
>TRBD1|TRBJ1-2|NA|TRBV11-2|16
TGTGCCAGCAGTCAAGGGGGTGCAGGGGGCGCGGATGGCTACACCTTC
CASSQGGAGGADGYTF
>NA|TRBJ1-4|few|TRBV12-3/TRBV12-4|15
TGTGCCAGCAGTTTAGCGGGGGGGGGGCCTGAAAAACTGTTTTTT
CASSLAGGGPEKLFF
>NA|TRBJ1-1|few|TRBV11-2|13
TGTGCCAGCAGCCACATCGAAGGCACTGAAGCCTTCTTT
CASSHIEGTEAFF
>NA|TRBJ1-4|NA|TRBV15|15
TGTGCCACCAGCCCCTACAGGGTGGCTAATGAAAAACTGTTTTTT
CATSPYRVANEKLFF
>NA|TRBJ1-1|once|TRBV28|13
TGTGCCAGCATGGGACCTAGTTTTGCTGAAGCTTTCTTT
CASMGPSFAEAFF
>NA|TRBJ2-7|many|TRBV11-2|14
TGTGCCAGCAGCTTCGGCGGAGCCGGATACGAGCAGTACTTC
CASSFGGAGYEQYF
>NA|TRBJ1-5|NA|TRBV30|13
TGTGCCTGGAGTAAAGGGAGCAATCAGCCCCAGCATTTT
CAWSKGSNQPQHF
>TRBD1|TRBJ1-5|NA|TRBV2|14
TGTGCCAGCAGTGAAGGAAGACAGGGATGGTCCCAGCATTTT
CASSEGRQGWSQHF
>NA|TRBJ2-7|NA|TRBV10-3|13
TGTGCCATCAGGAACAGAAGCTCCTACGAGCAGTACTTC
CAIRNRSSYEQYF
>TRBD2|TRBJ2-1|few|TRBV9|15
TGTGCCAGCAGCCCACCTTCTAGCGGGAGTACTCGGCAGTTCTTC
CASSPPSSGSTRQFF
>NA|TRBJ1-6|NA|TRBV3-1|12
TGTGCCAGCAGTCCCAACAGTTCACCCCTCCACTTT
CASSPNSSPLHF